These T cell receptor beta chains were read from a single sample in a study of spatial heterogeneity in lung cancer. TCRdb called the 5' RACE reads again in MiXCR, with one record for every CDR3 protein. This table holds about 60,000 distinct CDR3 sequences, more than 7% found once. This specimen was PBMCs, taken at surgery. These TCRs come from a female donor with early-stage non-small cell lung cancer. CDR3s include the opening cysteine and the closing phenylalanine or tryptophan. A D gene is named only where the DNA matches it firmly. Clone size is stated in some rows and not others, as once, few, many or a class when expanded.

J,D,V,size,CDR3
TRBJ2-3,TRBD2,TRBV3-1,few,CASRGTSGFTDTQYF
TRBJ1-1,TRBD1,TRBV28,many,CASRRQGGGTEAFF
TRBJ2-3,NA,TRBV20-1,NA,CSARPRAISTDTQYF
TRBJ1-1,TRBD1,TRBV7-3,many,CASSLWTGEGAFF
TRBJ2-7,TRBD2,TRBV7-3,few,CASSFRTSGIYEQYF
TRBJ1-1,NA,TRBV5-1,NA,CASSDGPPGGSEAFF
TRBJ2-2,TRBD2,TRBV7-8,few,CASREGLAGLTGELFF
TRBJ1-5,NA,TRBV5-6,NA,CASSLVNQPQHF
TRBJ2-5,NA,TRBV20-1,many,CSARDRGETQYF
TRBJ2-5,NA,TRBV10-3,NA,CAISVGKTAQETQYF
TRBJ1-5,NA,TRBV19,many,CASHAAGLSNQPQHF
TRBJ1-3,NA,TRBV20-1,NA,CSADGDSGNTIYF
TRBJ2-1,TRBD2,TRBV20-1,NA,CSAEGLAGMNEQFF
TRBJ2-2,TRBD1,TRBV10-3,few,CATDRGKNTGELFF
TRBJ2-1,TRBD2,TRBV14,many,CASSQDRGAYNEQFF
TRBJ2-5,NA,TRBV25-1,NA,CASSEWGQETQYF
TRBJ2-1,NA,TRBV7-3,few,CASSHTTRGGEQFF